Sequencing of this T cell receptor (beta chain) was carried out in a study of T cells in Graves' hyperthyroidism and ophthalmopathy. General study points: Peripheral blood also featured most of the thyroid clonotypes expanded above 0.001.

This clonotype has a count of ten or more. The antigen remains undetermined. Regions amplified from RNA transcripts were the TCR beta CDR3 regions. Carried out on the TCR CDR3, a first-round RT-PCR used the HTBI primer set. One entry per CDR3 protein results from TCRdb running MiXCR on the multiplex PCR reads. The top ten clones hold about 29% of a sample with about 180,000 distinct CDR3 sequences, over 15% of them seen once. J gave up 7 bases and V 5 bases, and 4 bases lay outside the gene matches. The CDR3 extends over 13 amino acids. CDR1 and CDR2 (germline): DFQATT, SNEGSKA (reference sequence). The V and J genes are TRBV20-1 and TRBJ1-6; 8 bases agree with TRBD1. The clonotype originates from a woman in her forties or fifties with Graves' hyperthyroidism. Input material: blood. CDR3 coding DNA: TGCAGTGCTGTCAGGGGGCCGAATTCACCCCTCCACTTT. Translation gives CSAVRGPNSPLHF.